Listed below are T cell receptor beta chains from one sample, sequenced in a study of blood T cells in healthy people across ages. TCRdb independently ran MiXCR on the 5' RACE reads; one entry per CDR3 protein. In the table there are about 640,000 distinct CDR3 sequences, roughly 58% of which are singletons. Source material: blood. These receptors all come from a man aged 55 to 69 in good health. Both conserved end residues are part of each CDR3. The D gene is left open where the match is weak. Part of the rows lack a size; the others show once, few, many or a class for expanded clones.

J	V	D	size	DNA	CDR3
TRBJ1-1	TRBV20-1	-	many	TGCAGTGCTAGAGATTTTCGGGCAGGGCAAACTGAAGCTTTCTTT	CSARDFRAGQTEAFF
TRBJ2-3	TRBV18	-	once	TGTGCCAGCTCACCTCTCGCTCCGGGGGTTAGCACAGATACGCAGTATTTT	CASSPLAPGVSTDTQYF
TRBJ2-5	TRBV7-6	-	-	TGTGCCAGCAGCTTCGAGGCCAGGGCCTTTCAAGAGACCCAGTACTTC	CASSFEARAFQETQYF
TRBJ2-1	TRBV3-1	-	-	TGTGCCAGCAGTCCTCGACTAGTTCGGGGTTACAAGGAGCAGTTCTTC	CASSPRLVRGYKEQFF
TRBJ1-2	TRBV11-2	-	-	TGTGCCAGCAGTTACCTTGGGGCTGGGAGGGGCTACACCTTC	CASSYLGAGRGYTF
TRBJ2-3	TRBV20-1	TRBD2	many	TGCAGTGCTAGACCTAGCGGGAGAAGCACAGATACGCAGTATTTT	CSARPSGRSTDTQYF
TRBJ2-1	TRBV4-2	TRBD2	once	TGTGCCAGCAGCCAAGACCTCGGGGGAGGGAGCCGGGAGCAGTTCTTC	CASSQDLGGGSREQFF
TRBJ2-3	TRBV7-2	TRBD2	few	TGTGCCAGCAGCCCTCGACTAGCGGGGGGATCTAAACCCACAGATACGCAGTATTTT	CASSPRLAGGSKPTDTQYF
TRBJ2-3	TRBV12-3/TRBV12-4	-	-	TGTGCCAGCAGTTTAATGCGGCCGGCGGGGGATACGCAGTATTTT	CASSLMRPAGDTQYF
TRBJ1-1	TRBV5-1	TRBD1	-	TGCGCCAGCAGCTTGGCCCTCGGACAGGGCCTCCCTTTCTTT	CASSLALGQGLPFF
TRBJ2-7	TRBV4-1	TRBD1	few	TGCGCCAGCAGCCCCGGACAGGGTTCGATGGCTTCCGAGCAGTACTTC	CASSPGQGSMASEQYF
TRBJ2-7	TRBV6-1	TRBD2	-	TGTGCCAGCACCGTACGGGGGGTTGGCTCCAGCTCCTACGAGCAGTACTTC	CASTVRGVGSSSYEQYF
TRBJ1-3	TRBV5-6	TRBD1	-	TGTGCCAGCAGCTCTCCTGGGACAGGGGCGGTGGACACCATATATTTT	CASSSPGTGAVDTIYF
TRBJ2-5	TRBV10-3	TRBD1	-	TGTGCCATCAGGGGGGACAGGGGGTACCAAGAGACCCAGTACTTC	CAIRGDRGYQETQYF
TRBJ1-5	TRBV7-2	-	many	TGTGCCAGCAGTTTAGGCGGGGGAGGCAATCAGCCCCAGCATTTT	CASSLGGGGNQPQHF
TRBJ2-1	TRBV29-1	TRBD1	-	TGCAGCGTTGAAGCATCCGGGACAGGGGGGGTAGGGGAGCAGTTCTTC	CSVEASGTGGVGEQFF
TRBJ2-1	TRBV5-4	-	-	TGTGCCAGCAGCTGGGGGATGAATGAGCAGTTCTTC	CASSWGMNEQFF
TRBJ1-6	TRBV20-1	-	-	TGCAGTGCTGCCCCCCCCTCCTATAATTCACCCCTCCACTTT	CSAAPPSYNSPLHF
TRBJ1-2	TRBV18	TRBD1	once	TGTGCCAGCTCATTCTACAGGGGATCAGAGTATGGCTACACCTTC	CASSFYRGSEYGYTF
TRBJ2-3	TRBV18	TRBD2	few	TGTGCCAGCTCACCTCAGCGGGGGGATCTCGCAGATACGCAGTATTTT	CASSPQRGDLADTQYF
TRBJ2-5	TRBV9	TRBD1	many	TGTGCCAGCAGCACTTACAGGGGTGAAGGCGAGACCCAGTACTTC	CASSTYRGEGETQYF
TRBJ2-1	TRBV24-1	-	-	TGTGCCACCAGTGATCCCCGTGGCTCCTACAATGAGCAGTTCTTC	CATSDPRGSYNEQFF
TRBJ1-6	TRBV9	-	-	TGTGCCAGCAGCGTAGCGGATGTAGGATCACCCCTCCACTTT	CASSVADVGSPLHF
TRBJ1-1	TRBV2	-	-	TGTGCCAGCAGTGTGGAGTGGACTGAAGCTTTCTTT	CASSVEWTEAFF
TRBJ1-2	TRBV11-2	-	-	TGTGCCAGCAGCTTAGATGAATCTGGCAGGGTCTATGGCTACACCTTC	CASSLDESGRVYGYTF
TRBJ2-1	TRBV4-2	TRBD2	-	TGTGCCAGCAGCCAAGAACTCCTTTCTAGCGGGGGGGCATATGAGCAGTTCTTC	CASSQELLSSGGAYEQFF
TRBJ2-1	TRBV6-5	TRBD2	-	TGTGCCAGCAGTAAAGCGGGGGGGAGATACAATGAGCAGTTCTTC	CASSKAGGRYNEQFF
TRBJ1-1	TRBV15	-	-	TGTGCCACCAGGTTGAACACTGAAGCTTTCTTT	CATRLNTEAFF
TRBJ2-7	TRBV12-3/TRBV12-4	TRBD1	few	TGTGCCAGCAGTTGGACAGGGGCCTACGAGCAGTACTTC	CASSWTGAYEQYF
TRBJ2-1	TRBV3-1	-	-	TGTGCCAGCAGCCCCTCGACATACAATGAGCAGTTCTTC	CASSPSTYNEQFF
TRBJ2-3	TRBV12-3/TRBV12-4	-	-	TGTGCCAGCAGTCGAACAGGGACCACAGATACGCAGTATTTT	CASSRTGTTDTQYF
TRBJ2-4	TRBV4-2	-	-	TGTGCCAGCAGCCAAGGAATGGGGAATGAGCAGTACTTC	CASSQGMGNEQYF
TRBJ2-1	TRBV4-2	TRBD2	-	TGTGCCAGCAGCCAAGATGGACTAGCGGGGGGAAGTGAGCAGTTCTTC	CASSQDGLAGGSEQFF
TRBJ2-1	TRBV12-3/TRBV12-4	TRBD2	-	TGTGCCAGCAGCGGACTAGCGGGGGGGCCTACCCCCTACAATGAGCAGTTCTTC	CASSGLAGGPTPYNEQFF
TRBJ2-3	TRBV3-1	-	-	TGTGCCAGCAGCCAAGAGACTACGCAGTATTTT	CASSQETTQYF
TRBJ2-1	TRBV9	TRBD2	once	TGTGCCAGCAGCCTCGGGGGAAGCGGGGCATGCAGTGAGCAGTTCTTC	CASSLGGSGACSEQFF
TRBJ2-3	TRBV6-6	-	-	TGTGCCAGCAGTTACGAAAAAGACAGACCTACGCAGTATTTT	CASSYEKDRPTQYF
TRBJ2-1	TRBV12-3/TRBV12-4	TRBD2	-	TGTGCCAGCAGCGCGGGGGGGCCCGGTGAGCAGTTCTTC	CASSAGGPGEQFF
TRBJ1-1	TRBV29-1	-	-	TGCAGCGGTTACTGGGCAGTTAACACTGAAGCTTTCTTT	CSGYWAVNTEAFF
TRBJ2-5	TRBV20-1	-	few	TGCAGTGCTAGGGCGGGACAGACAGGGGAGACCCAGTACTTC	CSARAGQTGETQYF
TRBJ2-7	TRBV3-1	-	-	TGTGCCAGCAGCCGCGGGGAACGGTACGAGCAGTACTTC	CASSRGERYEQYF
TRBJ2-7	TRBV20-1	TRBD2	-	TGCAGTGCCCGCTCCGGTAGCGGGGGCAACGAGCAGTACTTC	CSARSGSGGNEQYF
TRBJ2-5	TRBV28	TRBD1	-	TGTGCCAGCAGGAGGACAGGGGACAGTCAAGAGACCCAGTACTTC	CASRRTGDSQETQYF
TRBJ2-1	TRBV24-1	-	once	TGTGCCACCAGTGGGGTGAGCTCCTACAATGAGCAGTTCTTC	CATSGVSSYNEQFF
TRBJ2-1	TRBV6-5	-	once	TGTGCCAGCAGTTACAGTCCGGGCAGGCCCCCTAACAATGAGCAGTTCTTC	CASSYSPGRPPNNEQFF
TRBJ2-7	TRBV10-3	-	-	TGTGCCATCAGTGAGCAGGACAACTCCTACGAGCAGTACTTC	CAISEQDNSYEQYF
TRBJ1-4	TRBV27	TRBD1	-	TGTGCCAGCAGTTTATCGGGGACAGGGGAGGGAAAACTGTTTTTT	CASSLSGTGEGKLFF
TRBJ1-2	TRBV5-1	TRBD1	once	TGCGCCAGCAGCTTCCTGGGACAGGTCTATGGCTACACCTTC	CASSFLGQVYGYTF